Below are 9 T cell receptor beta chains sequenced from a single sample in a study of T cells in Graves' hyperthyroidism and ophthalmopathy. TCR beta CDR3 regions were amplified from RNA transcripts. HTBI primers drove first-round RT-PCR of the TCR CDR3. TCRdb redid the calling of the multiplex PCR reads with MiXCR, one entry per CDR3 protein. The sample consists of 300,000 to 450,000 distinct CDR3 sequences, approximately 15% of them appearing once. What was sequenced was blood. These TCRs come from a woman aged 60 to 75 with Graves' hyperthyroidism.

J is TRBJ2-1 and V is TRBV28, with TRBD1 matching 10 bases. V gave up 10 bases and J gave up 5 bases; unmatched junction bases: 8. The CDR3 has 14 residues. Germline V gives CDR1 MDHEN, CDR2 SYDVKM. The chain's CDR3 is CAIRAGTGDNEQFF. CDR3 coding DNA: TGTGCCATCAGAGCCGGGACAGGGGACAATGAGCAGTTCTTC.

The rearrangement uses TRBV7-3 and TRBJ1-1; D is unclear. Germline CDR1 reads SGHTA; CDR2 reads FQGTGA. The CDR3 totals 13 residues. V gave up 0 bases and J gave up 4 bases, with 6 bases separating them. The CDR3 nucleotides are TGTGCCAGCAGCTTAACGTCTCGCACTGAAGCTTTCTTT. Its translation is CASSLTSRTEAFF.

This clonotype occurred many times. The CDR3 reads CAISESRGVTEAFF. CDR3 bases: TGTGCCATCAGTGAGTCGAGGGGGGTCACTGAAGCTTTCTTT. This chain joins TRBV10-3 and TRBJ1-1; perhaps TRBD1 as D (6 bases). Trimming took off 0 bases at V and 4 bases at J, with 9 bases between the two ends. CDR1 and CDR2 from the germline V gene are ENHRY and SYGVKD. This CDR3 has 14 residues.

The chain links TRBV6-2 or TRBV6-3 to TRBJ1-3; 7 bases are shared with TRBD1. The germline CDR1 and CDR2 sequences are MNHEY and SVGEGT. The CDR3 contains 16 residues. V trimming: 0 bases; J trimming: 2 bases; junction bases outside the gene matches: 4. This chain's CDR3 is CASSYSRGGAGNTIYF. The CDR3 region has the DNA TGTGCCAGCAGTTACTCGAGAGGGGGCGCTGGAAACACCATATATTTT.

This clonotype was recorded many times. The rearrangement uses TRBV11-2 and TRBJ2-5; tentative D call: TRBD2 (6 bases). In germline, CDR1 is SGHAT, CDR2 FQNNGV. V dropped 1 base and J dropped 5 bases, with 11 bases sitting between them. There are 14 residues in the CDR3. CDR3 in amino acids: CASSLGHAGETQYF. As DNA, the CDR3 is TGTGCCAGCAGCTTAGGGCATGCGGGGGAGACCCAGTACTTC. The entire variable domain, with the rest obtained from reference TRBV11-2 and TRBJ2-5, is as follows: EAGVAQSPRYKIIEKRQSVAFWCNPISGHATLYWYQQILGQGPKLLIQFQNNGVVDDSQLPKDRFSAERLKGVDSTLKIQPAKLEDSAVYLCASSLGHAGETQYFGPGTRLLVL.

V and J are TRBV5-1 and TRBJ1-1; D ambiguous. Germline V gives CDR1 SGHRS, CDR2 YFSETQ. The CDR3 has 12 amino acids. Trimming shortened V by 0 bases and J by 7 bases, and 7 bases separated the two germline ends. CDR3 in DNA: TGCGCCAGCAGCTTGGGTCAGGTTGAAGCTTTCTTT. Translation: CASSLGQVEAFF. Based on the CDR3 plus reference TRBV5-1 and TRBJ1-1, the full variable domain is KAGVTQTPRYLIKTRGQQVTLSCSPISGHRSVSWYQQTPGQGLQFLFEYFSETQRNKGNFPGRFSGRQFSNSRSEMNVSTLELGDSALYLCASSLGQVEAFFGQGTRLTVV.

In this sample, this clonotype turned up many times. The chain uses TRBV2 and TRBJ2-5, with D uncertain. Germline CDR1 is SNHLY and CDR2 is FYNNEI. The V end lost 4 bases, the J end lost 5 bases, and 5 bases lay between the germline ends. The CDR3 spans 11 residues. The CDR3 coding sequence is TGTGCCAGCAGTGTGAGGGAGACCCAGTACTTC. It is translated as CASSVRETQYF. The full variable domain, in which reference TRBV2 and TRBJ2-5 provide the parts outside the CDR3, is EPEVTQTPSHQVTQMGQEVILRCVPISNHLYFYWYRQILGQKVEFLVSFYNNEISEKSEIFDDQFSVERPDGSNFTLKIRSTKLEDSAMYFCASSVRETQYFGPGTRLLVL.

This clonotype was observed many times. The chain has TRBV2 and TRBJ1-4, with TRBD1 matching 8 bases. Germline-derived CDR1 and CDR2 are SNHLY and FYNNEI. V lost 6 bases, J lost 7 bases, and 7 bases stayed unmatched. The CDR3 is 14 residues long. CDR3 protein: CASREDRVGEKLFF. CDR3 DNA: TGTGCCAGCAGGGAGGACAGGGTCGGTGAAAAACTGTTTTTT.

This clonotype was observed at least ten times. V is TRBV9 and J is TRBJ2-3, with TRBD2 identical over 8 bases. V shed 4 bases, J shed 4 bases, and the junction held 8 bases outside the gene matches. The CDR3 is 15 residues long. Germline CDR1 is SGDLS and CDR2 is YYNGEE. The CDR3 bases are TGTGCCAGCAGCCTGGGCGGGAGGCCTGCAGATACGCAGTATTTT. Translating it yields CASSLGGRPADTQYF. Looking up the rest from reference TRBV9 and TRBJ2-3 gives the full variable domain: DSGVTQTPKHLITATGQRVTLRCSPRSGDLSVYWYQQSLDQGLQFLIQYYNGEERAKGNILERFSAQQFPDLHSELNLSSLELGDSALYFCASSLGGRPADTQYFGPGTRLTVL.